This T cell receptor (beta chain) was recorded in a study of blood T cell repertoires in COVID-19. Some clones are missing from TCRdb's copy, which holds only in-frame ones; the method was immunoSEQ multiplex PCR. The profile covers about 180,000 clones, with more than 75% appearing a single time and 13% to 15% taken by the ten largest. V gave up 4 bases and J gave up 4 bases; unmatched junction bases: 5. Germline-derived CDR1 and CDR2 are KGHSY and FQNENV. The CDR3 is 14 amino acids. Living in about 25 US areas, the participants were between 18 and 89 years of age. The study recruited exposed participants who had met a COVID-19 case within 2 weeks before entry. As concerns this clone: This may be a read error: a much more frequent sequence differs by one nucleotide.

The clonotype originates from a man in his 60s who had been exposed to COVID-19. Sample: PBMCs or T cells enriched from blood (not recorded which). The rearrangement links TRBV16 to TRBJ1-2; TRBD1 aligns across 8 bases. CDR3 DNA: TGTGCCAGCAGCCCGACTACAGGGGGCTATGGCTACACCTTC. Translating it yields CASSPTTGGYGYTF. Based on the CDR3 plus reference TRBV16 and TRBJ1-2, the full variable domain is GEEVAQTPKHLVRGEGQKAKLYCAPIKGHSYVFWYQQVLKNEFKFLISFQNENVFDETGMPKERFSAKCLPNSPCSLEIQATKLEDSAVYFCASSPTTGGYGYTFGSGTRLTVV.